The next 26 T cell receptor beta chains were all read from a single sample in a study of blood T cells in healthy people across ages. PCR was performed a second time for about 7 to 11 cycles using a sample-barcoded 5' primer and a J-beta primer mix. In TCRdb, the 5' RACE reads were re-called with MiXCR into one record per CDR3 protein. Of around 850,000 distinct CDR3 sequences in the sample, under 40% were seen once. Sequencing was performed on blood. The receptors shown here come from a man aged 18 to 29 in good health.

In this sample, this clonotype turned up many times. The chain has TRBV12-3 or TRBV12-4 and TRBJ1-5; D unclear. The CDR3 has 12 residues. The V end lost 6 bases, the J end lost 4 bases, and 7 bases lay between the germline ends. This CDR3 reads CASRQSNQPQHF. CDR3 DNA: TGTGCCAGCAGACAGTCTAATCAGCCCCAGCATTTT.

About this clonotype itself: A much larger clone lies a single base off, so this may be a read error. The genes are TRBV18 and TRBJ2-4; possible D gene TRBD2, 5 bases. Judging by the DNA end, TRBJ2-7 fits better; the J call may be wrong. Germline CDR1 and CDR2: KGHSH and LQKENI. This CDR3 spans 17 amino acids. The CDR3 DNA sequence: TGTACCAGCTCACCACTAGTAAGGACCGTACAGAGCTACGAGCAGTACTTC. Translation: CTSSPLVRTVQSYEQYF.

The table lists this clonotype with many counts. The chain carries TRBV29-1 and TRBJ2-3; 9 nucleotides match TRBD2. V lost 5 bases and J lost 0; bases outside the gene matches: 6. The germline V gene has CDR1 SQVTM and CDR2 ANQGSEA. The CDR3 consists of 15 residues. The CDR3 coding sequence is TGCAGCGTTCGGATAGCGGGGGCTAGCACAGATACGCAGTATTTT. It yields the protein CSVRIAGASTDTQYF.

This rearrangement joins TRBV6-5 to TRBJ1-6, with TRBD1 as a possible D gene (5 bases). CDR3 length: 13 residues. The V and J ends lost 5 bases and 10 bases respectively, with 12 bases between them. Germline CDR1 MNHEY, CDR2 SVGAGI. This chain's CDR3 is CASSRQLRSPLHF. Here the CDR3 DNA reads TGTGCCAGCAGTCGACAGCTACGGTCACCCCTCCACTTT.

This clonotype was observed many times. The gene calls are TRBV5-1 and TRBJ1-5; D is unclear. CDR3 length equals 14 residues. V gave up 0 bases and J gave up 2 bases, with 6 bases separating them. Germline V gene sequence: CDR1 SGHRS, CDR2 YFSETQ. The CDR3 nucleotides read TGCGCCAGCAGCTTGGAGGGAGGCAATCAGCCCCAGCATTTT. Translated, it gives CASSLEGGNQPQHF. Complete variable domain (other parts from reference TRBV5-1 and TRBJ1-5): KAGVTQTPRYLIKTRGQQVTLSCSPISGHRSVSWYQQTPGQGLQFLFEYFSETQRNKGNFPGRFSGRQFSNSRSEMNVSTLELGDSALYLCASSLEGGNQPQHFGDGTRLSIL.

Only a few counts were recorded for this clonotype. The gene calls are TRBV4-1 and TRBJ2-2; maybe TRBD2 (5 bases). The CDR3 is 16 residues long. The germline V gene encodes CDR1 MGHRA and CDR2 YSYEKL. V shed 0 bases and J shed 3 bases, with 11 bases lying between them. CDR3 nucleotides: TGCGCCAGCAGCCAAGAGGAGGCGGAATACACCGGGGAGCTGTTTTTT. Translating gives CASSQEEAEYTGELFF.

This clonotype occurred once. The chain carries TRBV4-2 and TRBJ2-5, with a tentative D call TRBD2 (5 bases). The germline V gene has CDR1 LGHNA and CDR2 YNFKEQ. The CDR3 has 16 amino acids. V was trimmed by 3 bases and J by 2 bases, leaving 16 bases between them. In DNA form, the CDR3 reads TGTGCCAGCAGCCAGGAGAGGGTGGCCCCACAAGAGACCCAGTACTTC. It is translated as CASSQERVAPQETQYF.

To note about this clonotype: At one end, the junction sequence differs from germline, possibly due to a read error. The chain couples TRBV29-1 to TRBJ1-3; TRBD1 matches at 8 bases. CDR1 is SQVTM and CDR2 is ANQGSEA in the germline V gene. The CDR3 runs to 13 residues. The CDR3 reads CSAQGAGGNTVYF. As DNA, the CDR3 is TGCAGCGCTCAGGGGGCAGGAGGAAACACCGTATATTTT.

The CDR3 nucleotides read TGTGCCAGCAGTTTAATGCTAGACAGAGACTCTGGAAACACCATATATTTT. Amino acids: CASSLMLDRDSGNTIYF. The J gene is TRBJ1-3, the V gene TRBV12-3 or TRBV12-4, with a weak D call TRBD1 (5 bases). V lost 2 bases, J lost 0 bases, and 14 bases lay in between. This CDR3 is built from 17 residues.

V is TRBV12-3 or TRBV12-4 and J is TRBJ2-5, with D possibly being TRBD2 (5 bases). The CDR3 is 15 amino acids. V dropped 3 bases and J dropped 11 bases, with 22 bases sitting between them. CDR3 in DNA: TGTGCCAGCAGTTTCGGCTCGCGAGCCCCGAGGGAGCAGTACTTC. It specifies CASSFGSRAPREQYF.

This clonotype was detected only once. Given a much more abundant clone one base away, this may be a read error. The chain carries TRBV30 and TRBJ2-3; D remains ambiguous. Germline V gene sequence: CDR1 GTSNPN, CDR2 SVGIG (reference sequence). The CDR3 has 14 amino acids. The ends were cut back, 1 base at V and 1 base at J, with 9 bases in the middle. The CDR3 DNA is TGTGCCTGGAGTGCCATCCTGGGCACAGATACGCAGTATTTT. Protein product: CAWSAILGTDTQYF.

J is TRBJ2-7 and V is TRBV5-1, with D maybe TRBD1 (6 bases). Germline CDR1 and CDR2: SGHRS and YFSETQ. V lost 0 bases, J lost 2 bases, and 18 bases lay in between. This CDR3 comprises 17 residues. The CDR3 protein is CASSLVGRGQPTYEQYF. The CDR3 region has the DNA TGCGCCAGCAGCTTGGTAGGCAGGGGCCAACCAACCTACGAGCAGTACTTC.

This clonotype turned up a few times. The rearrangement uses TRBV20-1 and TRBJ2-3, with TRBD2 identical over 12 bases. The CDR3 has 15 amino acids. CDR1 and CDR2 from the germline V gene are DFQATT and SNEGSKA (reference sequence). The trim removed 2 bases at V and 1 base at J, leaving 1 base unmatched. CDR3 region: CSARRLAGGTDTQYF. The CDR3 DNA reads TGCAGTGCTAGACGACTAGCGGGAGGCACAGATACGCAGTATTTT.

This clonotype showed up many times. CDR3 sequence (DNA): TGTGCCAGCGGAGGACAGGGCCTCTATGGCTACACCTTC. Translation: CASGGQGLYGYTF. V usage is TRBV7-2 and J usage is TRBJ1-2, with 8 bases identical to TRBD1. The CDR3 is 13 residues long. From germline, CDR1 is SGHTA and CDR2 FQGNSA. The V and J ends lost 8 bases and 4 bases, in that order; junction bases with no gene match: 6.

On this clonotype itself: One end of the junction varies from germline; a read error may be responsible. This chain uses TRBV12-3 or TRBV12-4 with TRBJ2-1; D perhaps matches TRBD2 (6 bases). The CDR3 spans 14 residues. The chain's CDR3 is CTSLPGEVYNEQFF. CDR3 sequence (DNA): TGTACCAGCCTGCCCGGGGAGGTGTACAATGAGCAGTTCTTC.

This clonotype was seen a handful of times. V is TRBV6-5 and J is TRBJ2-3; 7 nucleotides line up with TRBD2. Germline values: CDR1 MNHEY, CDR2 SVGAGI. The CDR3 consists of 15 residues. J gave up 2 bases and V 3 bases, and 5 bases lay outside the gene matches. The CDR3 is CASSYEAGNTDTQYF. In DNA form, the CDR3 reads TGTGCCAGCAGTTATGAAGCGGGGAACACAGATACGCAGTATTTT.

The gene calls are TRBV27 and TRBJ2-5; D possibly corresponds to TRBD1 (6 bases). This CDR3 is built from 16 residues. Germline V gene sequence: CDR1 MNHEY, CDR2 SMNVEV (reference sequence). V was cut by 3 bases and J by 2 bases, with 16 bases left in between. The CDR3 here is CASSFLGGLRQETQYF. DNA for the CDR3: TGTGCCAGCAGTTTCTTAGGGGGTCTGCGGCAAGAGACCCAGTACTTC.

In the case of this clonotype: A read error may produce the germline difference seen at one junction end. The chain has TRBV10-2 and TRBJ2-7; D is perhaps TRBD2 (6 bases). The end of the DNA is better explained by TRBJ2-5, so the J call may be wrong. The germline V gene has CDR1 WSHSY and CDR2 SAAADI. The length of the CDR3 is 14 residues. DNA of the CDR3: TGCGCCGGCAGTCGGGACTTAATGGAAGAGACCCAGTACTTC. Its protein product is CAGSRDLMEETQYF.

In its sample, this clonotype was seen many times. The rearrangement links TRBV4-3 to TRBJ2-5, with D hard to call. The CDR3 contains 15 residues. Germline V gives CDR1 LGHNA, CDR2 YSLEER. The V gene lost 0 bases and the J gene lost 2 bases, with 10 bases spanning the gap. This CDR3 reads CASSQDLTQQETQYF. CDR3 DNA: TGCGCCAGCAGCCAAGATCTCACGCAGCAAGAGACCCAGTACTTC.

The genes are TRBV14 and TRBJ1-2; no clear D. There are 15 residues in the CDR3. The V end was cut by 0 bases, the J end by 4 bases, with 12 bases between. The V gene's germline CDR1 is SGHDN and CDR2 FVKESK. CDR3 coding DNA: TGTGCCAGCAGCCAAGACCAGCTCACGATCTATGGCTACACCTTC. Its protein is CASSQDQLTIYGYTF.

J is TRBJ2-1 and V is TRBV11-1, with D possibly matching TRBD2 (6 bases). Germline CDR1 reads SGHAT; CDR2 reads FQDESV (reference sequence). Trimming removed 4 bases at V and 10 bases at J, with 20 bases between. The length of the CDR3 is 15 residues. In nucleotides, the CDR3 is TGTGCCAGCAGCTCGACAAGAGGACTAACCGAGGAGCAGTTCTTC. Amino acids: CASSSTRGLTEEQFF. The whole variable domain, remainder taken from reference TRBV11-1 and TRBJ2-1, is EAEVAQSPRYKITEKSQAVAFWCDPISGHATLYWYRQILGQGPELLVQFQDESVVDDSQLPKDRFSAERLKGVDSTLKIQPAELGDSAMYLCASSSTRGLTEEQFFGPGTRLTVL.

This clonotype was counted ten times or more. The CDR3 loop reads CAVGQGAVGYTF. The CDR3 DNA reads TGTGCCGTCGGCCAGGGGGCGGTTGGCTACACCTTC. V is TRBV6-5 and J is TRBJ1-2; 8 bases are shared with TRBD1. V shed 11 bases and J 7 bases; nucleotides not matched to a gene: 9. This CDR3 comprises 12 residues. In germline, CDR1 is MNHEY, CDR2 SVGAGI.

The V gene is TRBV7-2, the J gene TRBJ2-2; D call uncertain. Germline V gives CDR1 SGHTA, CDR2 FQGNSA. The CDR3 has 15 amino acids. V gave up 1 base and J gave up 2 bases, with 8 bases separating them. Written as DNA, the CDR3 is TGTGCCAGCAGCTTAGTGGGTACCAACACCGGGGAGCTGTTTTTT. This codes for CASSLVGTNTGELFF.

At least ten counts were recorded for this clonotype. The rearrangement joins TRBV7-6 to TRBJ2-3, with 8 bases fitting TRBD1. This CDR3 region has 17 residues. Trimming removed 4 bases from V and 3 bases from J; junction bases left unmatched: 12. Germline V gene sequence: CDR1 SGHVS, CDR2 FNYEAQ. The CDR3 here is CASSSPTRDRKTDTQYF. As DNA, the CDR3 is TGTGCCAGCAGCTCTCCGACCCGGGACAGGAAAACAGATACGCAGTATTTT.

In its sample, this clonotype was seen a few times. The rearrangement links TRBV9 to TRBJ1-4; unclear D gene. This CDR3 is built from 12 residues. Trimming pared 0 bases from V and 10 bases from J, leaving 7 bases between. Germline V gene data show CDR1 as SGDLS and CDR2 as YYNGEE. CDR3 in DNA: TGTGCCAGCAGCGTAGAGGAAGGAAAACTGTTTTTT. As protein: CASSVEEGKLFF.

About this clonotype itself: Since a much larger clone is just one base distant, this may be a read error. The rearrangement uses TRBV2 and TRBJ2-1; no firm D call. V shed 0 bases and J shed 10 bases, with 4 bases lying between them. This CDR3 is built from 11 residues. Germline V gene sequence: CDR1 SNHLY, CDR2 FYNNEI. In DNA, the CDR3 is TGTGCCAGCAGTGAAGCCCTGGAGCAGTTCTTC. Encoded protein: CASSEALEQFF.